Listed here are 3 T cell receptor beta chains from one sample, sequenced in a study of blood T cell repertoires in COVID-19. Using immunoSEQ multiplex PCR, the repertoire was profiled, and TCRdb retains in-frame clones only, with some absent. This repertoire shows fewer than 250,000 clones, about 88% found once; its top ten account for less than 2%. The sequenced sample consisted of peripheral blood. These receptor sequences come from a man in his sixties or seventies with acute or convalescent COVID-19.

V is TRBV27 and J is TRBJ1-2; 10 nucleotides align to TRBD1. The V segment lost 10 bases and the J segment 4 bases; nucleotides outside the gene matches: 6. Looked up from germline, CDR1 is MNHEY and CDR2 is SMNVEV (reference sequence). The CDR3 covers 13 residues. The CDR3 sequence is CATFRTGGYGYTF. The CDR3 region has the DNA TGTGCCACCTTTAGGACAGGGGGCTATGGCTACACCTTC.

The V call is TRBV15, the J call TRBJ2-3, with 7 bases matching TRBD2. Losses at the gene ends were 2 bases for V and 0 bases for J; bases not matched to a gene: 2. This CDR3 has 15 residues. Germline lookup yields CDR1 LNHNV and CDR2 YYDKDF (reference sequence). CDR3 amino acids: CATSRRGRSTDTQYF. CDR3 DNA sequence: TGTGCCACCAGCAGACGCGGGAGAAGCACAGATACGCAGTATTTT.

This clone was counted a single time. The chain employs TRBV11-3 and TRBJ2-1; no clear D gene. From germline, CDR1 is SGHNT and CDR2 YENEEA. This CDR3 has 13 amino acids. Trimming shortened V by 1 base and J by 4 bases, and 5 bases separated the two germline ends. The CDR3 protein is CASSLGQYNEQFF. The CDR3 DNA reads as TGTGCCAGCAGCTTAGGGCAGTACAATGAGCAGTTCTTC.